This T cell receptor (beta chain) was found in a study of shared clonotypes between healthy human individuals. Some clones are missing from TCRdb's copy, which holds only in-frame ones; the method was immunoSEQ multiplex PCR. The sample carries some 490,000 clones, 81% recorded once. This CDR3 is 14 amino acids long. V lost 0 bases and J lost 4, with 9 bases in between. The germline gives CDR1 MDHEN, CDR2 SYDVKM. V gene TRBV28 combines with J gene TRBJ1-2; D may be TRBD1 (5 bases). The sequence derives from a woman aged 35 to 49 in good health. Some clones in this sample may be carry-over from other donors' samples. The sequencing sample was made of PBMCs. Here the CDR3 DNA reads TGTGCCAGCAGTTTATGGCGAGACAGCTATGGCTACACCTTC. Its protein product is CASSLWRDSYGYTF.